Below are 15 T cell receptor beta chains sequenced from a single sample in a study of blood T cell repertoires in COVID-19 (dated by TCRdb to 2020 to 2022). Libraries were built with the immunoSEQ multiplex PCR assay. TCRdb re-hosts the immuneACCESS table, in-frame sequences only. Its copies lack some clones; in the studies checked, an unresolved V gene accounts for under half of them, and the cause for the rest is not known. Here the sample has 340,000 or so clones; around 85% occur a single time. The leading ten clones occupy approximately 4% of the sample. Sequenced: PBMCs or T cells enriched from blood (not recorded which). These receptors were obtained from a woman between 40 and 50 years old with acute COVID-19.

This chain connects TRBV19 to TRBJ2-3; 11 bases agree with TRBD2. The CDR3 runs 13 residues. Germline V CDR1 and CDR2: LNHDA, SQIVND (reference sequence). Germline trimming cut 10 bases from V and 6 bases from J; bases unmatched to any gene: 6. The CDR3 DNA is TGTGCCACAAACATAGCGGGGGGGGATACGCAGTATTTT. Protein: CATNIAGGDTQYF.

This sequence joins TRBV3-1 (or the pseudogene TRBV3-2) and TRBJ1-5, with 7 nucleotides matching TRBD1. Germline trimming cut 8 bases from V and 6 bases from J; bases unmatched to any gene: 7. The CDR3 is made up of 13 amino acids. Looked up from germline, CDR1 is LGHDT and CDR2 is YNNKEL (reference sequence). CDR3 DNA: TGTGCCAGCGCACCACAGGGGCTTCAGCCCCAGCATTTT. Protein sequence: CASAPQGLQPQHF.

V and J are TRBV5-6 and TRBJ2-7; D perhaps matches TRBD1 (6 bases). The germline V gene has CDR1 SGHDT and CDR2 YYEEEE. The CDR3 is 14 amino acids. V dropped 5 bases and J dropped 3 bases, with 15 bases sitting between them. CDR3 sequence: CASREKQGHYEQYF. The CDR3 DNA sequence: TGTGCCAGCAGAGAGAAACAGGGTCACTACGAGCAGTACTTC.

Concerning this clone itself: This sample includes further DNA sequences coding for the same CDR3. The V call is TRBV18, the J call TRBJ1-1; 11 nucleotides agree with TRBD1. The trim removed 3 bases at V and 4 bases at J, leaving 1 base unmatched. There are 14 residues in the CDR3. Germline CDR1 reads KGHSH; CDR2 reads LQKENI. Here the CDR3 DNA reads TGTGCCAGCTCACCGGGACAGGGGGTCACTGAAGCTTTCTTT. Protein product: CASSPGQGVTEAFF.

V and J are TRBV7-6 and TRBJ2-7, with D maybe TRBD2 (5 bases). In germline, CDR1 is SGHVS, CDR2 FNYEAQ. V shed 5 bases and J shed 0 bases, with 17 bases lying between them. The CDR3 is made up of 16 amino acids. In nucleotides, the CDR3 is TGTGCCAGCAGCCTTGGAGGAAGACTCCCCTCCTACGAGCAGTACTTC. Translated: CASSLGGRLPSYEQYF.

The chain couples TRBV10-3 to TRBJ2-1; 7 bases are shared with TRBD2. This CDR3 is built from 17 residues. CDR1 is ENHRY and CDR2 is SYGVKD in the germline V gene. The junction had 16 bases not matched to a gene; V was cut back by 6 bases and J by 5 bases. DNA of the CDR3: TGTGCCATCAGGCGTACCCATGGGCGGGAGAGGGACAATGAGCAGTTCTTC. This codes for CAIRRTHGRERDNEQFF.

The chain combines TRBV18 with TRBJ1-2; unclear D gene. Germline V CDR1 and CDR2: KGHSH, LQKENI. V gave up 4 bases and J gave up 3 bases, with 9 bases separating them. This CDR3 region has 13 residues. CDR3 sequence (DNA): TGTGCCAGCTCACTGCAAGGAGACTATGGCTACACCTTC. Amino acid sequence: CASSLQGDYGYTF.

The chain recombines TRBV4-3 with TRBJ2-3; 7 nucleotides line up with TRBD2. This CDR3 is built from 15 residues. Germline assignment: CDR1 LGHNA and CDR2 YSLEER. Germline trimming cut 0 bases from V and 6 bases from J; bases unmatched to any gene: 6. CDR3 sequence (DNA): TGCGCCAGCAGCCAAGATCACGGGAGGTCGGATACGCAGTATTTT. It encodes CASSQDHGRSDTQYF.

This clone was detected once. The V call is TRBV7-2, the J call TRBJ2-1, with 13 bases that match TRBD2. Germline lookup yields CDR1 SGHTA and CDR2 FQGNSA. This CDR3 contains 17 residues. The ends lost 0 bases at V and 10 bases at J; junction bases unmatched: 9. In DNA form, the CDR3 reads TGTGCCAGCAGCTTAGCTAGGACTAGCGGGAGTGATCGGGAGCAGTTCTTC. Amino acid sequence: CASSLARTSGSDREQFF.

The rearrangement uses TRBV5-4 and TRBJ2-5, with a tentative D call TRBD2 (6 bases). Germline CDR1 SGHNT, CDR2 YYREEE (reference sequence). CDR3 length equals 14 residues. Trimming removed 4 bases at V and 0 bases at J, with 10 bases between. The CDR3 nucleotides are TGTGCCAGCAGCACTCGGGAGCACCAAGAGACCCAGTACTTC. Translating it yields CASSTREHQETQYF. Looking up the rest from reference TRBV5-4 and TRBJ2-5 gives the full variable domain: ETGVTQSPTHLIKTRGQQVTLRCSSQSGHNTVSWYQQALGQGPQFIFQYYREEENGRGNFPPRFSGLQFPNYSSELNVNALELDDSALYLCASSTREHQETQYFGPGTRLLVL.

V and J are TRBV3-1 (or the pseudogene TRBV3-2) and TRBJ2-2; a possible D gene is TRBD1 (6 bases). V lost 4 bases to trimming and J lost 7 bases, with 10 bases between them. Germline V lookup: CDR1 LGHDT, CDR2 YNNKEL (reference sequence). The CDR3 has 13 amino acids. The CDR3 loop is CASSPYRVGELFF. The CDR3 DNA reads TGTGCCAGCAGCCCATACAGGGTCGGGGAGCTGTTTTTT.

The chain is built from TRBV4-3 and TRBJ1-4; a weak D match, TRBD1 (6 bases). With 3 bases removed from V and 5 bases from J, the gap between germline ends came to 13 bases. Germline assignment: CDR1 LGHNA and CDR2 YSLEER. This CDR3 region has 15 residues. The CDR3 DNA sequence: TGCGCCAGCAGCCAGATACAGGGTAGGAATGAAAAACTGTTTTTT. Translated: CASSQIQGRNEKLFF.

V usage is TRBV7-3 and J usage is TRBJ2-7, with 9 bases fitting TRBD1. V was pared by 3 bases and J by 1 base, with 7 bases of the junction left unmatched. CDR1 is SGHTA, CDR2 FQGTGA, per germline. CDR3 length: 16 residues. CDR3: CASSLGSGTGSYEQYF. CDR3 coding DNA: TGTGCCAGCAGCTTGGGGAGCGGGACAGGGTCCTACGAGCAGTACTTC.

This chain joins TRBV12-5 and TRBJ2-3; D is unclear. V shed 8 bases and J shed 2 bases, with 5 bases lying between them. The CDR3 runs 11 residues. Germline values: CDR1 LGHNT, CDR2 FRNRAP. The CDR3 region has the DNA TGTGCTAGTAGCCTCACAGATACGCAGTATTTT. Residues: CASSLTDTQYF.

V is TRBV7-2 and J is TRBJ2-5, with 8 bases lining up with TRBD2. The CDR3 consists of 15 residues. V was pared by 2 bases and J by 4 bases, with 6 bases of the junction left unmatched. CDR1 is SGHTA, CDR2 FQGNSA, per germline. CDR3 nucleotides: TGTGCCAGCAGCTTATCTCTAGCGGGCGTAGAGACCCAGTACTTC. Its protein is CASSLSLAGVETQYF.